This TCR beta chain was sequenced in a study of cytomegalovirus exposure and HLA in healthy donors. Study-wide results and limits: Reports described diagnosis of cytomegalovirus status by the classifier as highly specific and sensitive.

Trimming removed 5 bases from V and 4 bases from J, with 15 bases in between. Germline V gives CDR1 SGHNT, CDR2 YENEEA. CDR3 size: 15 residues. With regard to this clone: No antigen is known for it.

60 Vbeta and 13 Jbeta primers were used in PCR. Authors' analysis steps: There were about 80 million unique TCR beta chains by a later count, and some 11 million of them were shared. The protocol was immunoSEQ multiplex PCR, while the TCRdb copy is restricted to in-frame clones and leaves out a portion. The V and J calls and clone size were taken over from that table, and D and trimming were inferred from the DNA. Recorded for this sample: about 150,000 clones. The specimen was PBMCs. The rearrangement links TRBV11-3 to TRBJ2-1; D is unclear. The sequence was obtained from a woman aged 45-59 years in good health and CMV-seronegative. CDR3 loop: CASSMGPPIYNEQFF. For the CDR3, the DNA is TGTGCCAGCAGCATGGGCCCCCCGATATACAATGAGCAGTTCTTC.